This record concerns one TCR beta chain sequence. Its antigen remains unknown. One junction end disagrees with the germline gene, perhaps due to a read error. Other DNA variants within this sample encode the same CDR3. The PCR contained 60 Vbeta and 13 Jbeta primers. Libraries were prepared by immunoSEQ multiplex PCR; TCRdb keeps only in-frame clonotypes and omits some of them. Found here are 150,000 or so clones, 80% to 90% of them singletons; the top ten hold less than 2.5%. Healthy donors of bone marrow made up the group. The data stem from a study of cytomegalovirus exposure and HLA in healthy donors. The germline V gene encodes CDR1 SGDLS and CDR2 YYNGEE. This CDR3 region has 16 residues. General study points: Later on, a genetic analysis was performed. It linked a missense variant in DCLRE1C with V- and J-gene trimming of TCR beta.

This sequence joins TRBV9 and TRBJ2-3; 7 bases are a match to TRBD2. The receptor comes from a woman aged 18 to 35 in good health and CMV-seronegative. Sequencing input: PBMCs. The CDR3 DNA follows: TGTGCCAGTAGCGTAGCTCGGCTAGCGGGCACAGATACGCAGTATTTT. It is translated as CASSVARLAGTDTQYF.